The text below deals with one T cell receptor (beta chain). The CDR3 runs to 16 residues. CDR1 SGHVS and CDR2 FNYEAQ come from the germline V gene. Deletions cut 0 bases from V and 2 bases from J, with 12 bases between. Generated by immunoSEQ multiplex PCR, the TCRdb table keeps only in-frame clones and is missing some. The repertoire consists of around 320,000 clones, with roughly 87% occurring once and the leading ten covering more than 2%. This specimen comes from a study of blood T cell repertoires in COVID-19. The source of this sequence is a man younger than 30 with active or convalescent COVID-19. Sequencing used peripheral blood. The chain combines TRBV7-6 with TRBJ2-3; possible D gene TRBD2, 6 bases. The CDR3 here is CASSLATRPATDTQYF. The CDR3 DNA is TGTGCCAGCAGCTTAGCGACTAGACCCGCCACAGATACGCAGTATTTT.